This T cell receptor (beta chain) was recorded in a study of T-cell reconstitution after alpha-beta-depleted transplantation in children. The CDR3 has 14 residues. V was pared by 2 bases and J by 5 bases, with 13 bases between. CDR1 is SGHVS, CDR2 FQNEAQ, per germline. TCRbeta library construction was performed incorporating unique molecular identifiers. MiXCR, applied by TCRdb to the PCR reads, yields one record per CDR3 protein. Of almost 400,000 distinct CDR3 sequences in the sample, approximately 20% are singletons; the top ten hold over 3.5%. The chain uses TRBV7-8 and TRBJ2-7; a weak D match, TRBD1 (6 bases). This TCR was sampled from a human donor who donated a stem cell graft to a child with acute myeloid leukemia. Source: PBMCs from the stem cell graft donor, taken from the stem cell graft. The CDR3 is CASSLTGHVDEQYF. The CDR3 DNA sequence: TGTGCCAGCAGCTTAACAGGGCACGTCGACGAGCAGTACTTC.